This TCR beta chain comes out of a study of cytomegalovirus exposure and HLA in healthy donors (dated by TCRdb to about 2017). A note on the overall study: In an earlier analysis of 587 of the donors, about 270 Gb of sequence data and 117 million unique TCR beta sequences from 180 million or so T cells were reported. Rather than drawing on any new phenotypic data, the later analysis identified candidate immune exposures from TCR beta sequences and the way those sequences occurred across donors. The aim of the study was to test whether cataloging public T cell receptors could identify signatures of past pathogen exposure. A later genetic analysis used genome-wide SNP genotypes for about three fifths of the 666 donors, treating that subset as a discovery cohort. The study profiled the T cell repertoires of 550 to 700 subjects by immunosequencing and related them to cytomegalovirus serostatus. A separate validation cohort of approximately 130 different subjects was used in addition to the approximately 610-subject first cohort. Donor age, sex, ethnicity and CMV serostatus were compiled together with the repertoire data. In a later analysis, previously published TCR beta repertoires from 600 to 850 donors were re-analyzed and high-resolution HLA genotyping was added so that TCR occurrence patterns could be studied. Among roughly 400 genotyped donors of the cohort, an average of around 250,000 unique TCR beta nucleotide sequences was sequenced per donor, of which about 19% were non-productive. Of the 398 genotyped donors, about 80% fell in the genetic ancestry cluster associated with self-reported Caucasian donors. Both class I and class II loci were covered by HLA typing, at four-digit resolution. Typing coverage differed by locus: A, B, C, DRB1 and DQB1 were typed in about 620-640 donors, DQA1 in 500 to 550, DPA1 in around 580, and DPB1 in 400 to 480. All discovery cohort repertoires had been generated using a single sequencing platform. An earlier analysis of a few hundred of the donors applied high-throughput TCR beta sequencing to assess whether each TCR beta V gene segment acted as functional or pseudogenic. Approximately 300 gigabases of sequencing data and around 88 million unique TCR sequences made up an early release that covered over 550 HLA-typed donors. To predict cytomegalovirus infection status, the study brought together high-throughput TCR immunosequencing, statistical association of individual TCRs with disease status, and machine learning. Roughly five DR-DQ haplotypes were handled as single units for association and clustering, since linkage in the cohort was strong. Results and caveats for the whole study, not just this receptor: A further reported finding was that TCR beta sequences accurately predicted the HLA-A and HLA-B alleles for most subjects in the first cohort. V-gene and J-gene trimming of TCR beta chains was associated with a missense DCLRE1C variant in a later genetic analysis, and the association was replicated in an independent cohort. Across donors, most TCR sequences were observed very rarely, whereas some public TCRs were present in many individuals. In a later analysis, most CMV-associated TCR beta chains were found to appear HLA-restricted, with HLA associations seemingly driven largely by CMV exposure. In a later analysis, several top co-occurrence clusters were reported to appear linked to parvovirus B19, influenza, CMV and Epstein-Barr virus. According to a later analysis, TCR association rates differed among HLA loci, with DRB1 alleles showing the most associated TCRs and HLA-C alleles showing the fewest. In this cohort, only TCR beta chains were sequenced, and detectable features were limited by the absence of alpha or paired-chain data. Immune exposure information for the cohort was limited to CMV serostatus. Broadly in line with IMGT annotations, most TCR beta V segments showed up in productive rearrangements about 87% or about 30% of the time in an earlier analysis of several hundred of the donors. The sequencing pipeline was judged likely to have produced a cluster of highly shared sequence variants as a technical artifact. According to a later genetic analysis, donors in an Asian-associated ancestry cluster had fewer N-insertions in productive TCRs than the approximately 610-donor mean. A later analysis found that HLA-associated TCR beta chains were more clonally expanded and had lower generation probabilities than equally common non-associated chains. Cytomegalovirus status was reported to be diagnosed by the classifier with high specificity and sensitivity in both the original and validation cohorts. The study gave a list of 150 to 200 TCR beta chains associated with cytomegalovirus. Presence/absence analyses assumed roughly uniform sequencing depth across donors, an assumption that may not hold. A few of the identified cytomegalovirus-associated TCR beta chains were confirmed in vitro to be specific for cytomegalovirus antigens. A later analysis associated some 17,000 TCR beta sequences with specific HLA alleles at a false discovery rate of 0.05. Assigning TCR associations to individual alleles was difficult when HLA alleles, especially DR and DQ, strongly co-occurred. Approximately 18 rarely observed V segments, including chromosome 9 orphons, were excluded from the earlier analysis of about 500 of the donors because counts were too low. HLA typing was unavailable for some donors at each locus, so association tests used only the typed subset. Some IMGT-functional V segments, including TRBV6-2 and TRBV6-3, could not be told apart with the 87-base-pair reads, so those segments were excluded. Linkage disequilibrium might explain the correlated functional status among segregating V segments, but an unknown experimental factor could not be ruled out. The authors suggested that the approach could potentially be extended to other disease states and immunological phenotypes.

Including the terminal cysteine and phenylalanine, the CDR3 comprises 16 residues. Only the CDR3 DNA stays, 48 bases, in frame from base 1. CDR1 SGHVS and CDR2 FQNEAQ were looked up in the germline V gene. At the junction V is shortened by 0 bases and J by 3 bases; bases outside the gene matches: 4. The cohort comprised 670 or so healthy bone marrow donors. At the time of sampling, all cohort members were nominally healthy, though unrecorded immune exposures were likely present. The donor was CMV seropositive and belonged to the group of 250 to 300 seropositive cohort members. Every donor gave a peripheral blood sample, and the peripheral blood mononuclear cells from that sample were used for TCR beta sequencing. The Qiagen DNeasy Blood Extraction Kit was used to extract genomic DNA from the blood cell samples. This clone occurred a few times. Its antigen is currently not known. No quality values exist for individual bases; no much larger clone is one base distant.

The library was prepared using the immunoSEQ multiplex PCR assay. The multiplex PCR relied on a mix of 60 forward primers for TCR Vbeta segments and 13 reverse primers for TCR Jbeta segments. A multiplex PCR assay on genomic DNA amplified the CDR3 region of rearranged TCR beta genes. On the Illumina HiSeq System, the amplified TCR beta libraries were sequenced as 87-base-pair reads. The paper's processing steps were these. Across the 640 or so repertoires, a later analysis counted 60 million to 90 million unique TCR beta chains, roughly 11 million of which were shared by at least two donors. To remove PCR and sequencing errors, raw reads were error-corrected and collapsed into unique sequences using a nearest-neighbor algorithm that merged closely related sequences. CDR3 sequences were aligned to IMGT reference sequences to assign V, D and J gene segments. For a sequence to be retained, a match of at least six nucleotides was required to both a V gene segment and a J gene segment. Rearrangements were called productive when the CDR3 lacked stop codons and stayed in frame with V and J; all others were non-productive. CDR3 was defined according to IMGT convention as the region running from the second conserved V-encoded cysteine to the conserved J-encoded phenylalanine. Sequences without an unambiguous match to a single V gene segment were excluded from the earlier analysis of 587 of the donors. An earlier analysis of several hundred of the donors called V segments functional above 56.7% productive rearrangements and segregating when the between-donor standard deviation exceeded 5%. To diagnose cytomegalovirus status from the catalog of TCR beta chain sequences, a statistical classification framework was built. In a later analysis, V and J genes were assigned by comparing TCR nucleotide sequences against IMGT/GENE-DB human TR gene sequences. The TCRdist pipeline was used in a later analysis to assign CDR3 sequences and most-parsimonious VDJ recombination scenarios. In a later analysis, every TCR beta chain was defined by the combination of its CDR3 amino acid sequence and its V-gene family, and reads without a unique V-gene family were dropped. As a way to deal with suspected cross-contamination and a sequencing artifact, a later analysis dropped 450 to 600 nucleotide sequences that were highly shared and had low generation probability. In a later analysis, a clonal expansion index was calculated for each public chain from normalized within-repertoire ranks of inferred template counts. A later analysis computed generation probabilities with a VDJ recombination model fitted to out-of-frame rearrangements, and checked the results against IGoR. In a later analysis, hypergeometric tests were used to score TCR-TCR, TCR-HLA and TCR-CMV co-occurrence, with a repertoire-size bias correction applied to TCR pairs. False discovery rates were estimated in a later analysis by permuting HLA or CMV assignments 20 times. In a later analysis, co-occurring TCRs were grouped using DBSCAN, and TCRdist sequence similarity was added for clustering within HLA-allele-positive subsets. Repertoires with fewer than 30,000 or more than 120,000 public chains were left out of co-occurrence clustering, as were five repertoires with anomalous nucleotide sharing. Drawn from immuneACCESS, this table holds only the in-frame rearrangements with V and J called that TCRdb kept. Clones are partly lost; checked studies trace under half to an unresolved V gene and leave the rest unexplained. V, J and clone size reflect that table, while D and trimming were determined from the DNA. Recorded for this sample are 100,000 to 150,000 clones; 10% of them occurred a single time. The top ten hold 4.6% of the sample.

What was sequenced was PBMCs. This sequence was found in a woman younger than 30 in good health and CMV-seropositive. The rearranged chain carries TRBV7-8 and TRBJ1-2, with TRBD1 identical over 10 junction bases. The CDR3 protein: CASSLAGTGDHYGYTF. The nucleotide sequence reads TGTGCCAGCAGCTTAGCCGGGACAGGGGATCACTATGGCTACACCTTC. When the CDR3 is completed using the reference TRBV7-8 and TRBJ1-2 genes on either side, the full variable domain is GAGVSQSPRYKVAKRGQDVALRCDPISGHVSLFWYQQALGQGPEFLTYFQNEAQLDKSGLPSDRFFAERPEGSVSTLKIQRTQQEDSAVYLCASSLAGTGDHYGYTFGSGTRLTVV.